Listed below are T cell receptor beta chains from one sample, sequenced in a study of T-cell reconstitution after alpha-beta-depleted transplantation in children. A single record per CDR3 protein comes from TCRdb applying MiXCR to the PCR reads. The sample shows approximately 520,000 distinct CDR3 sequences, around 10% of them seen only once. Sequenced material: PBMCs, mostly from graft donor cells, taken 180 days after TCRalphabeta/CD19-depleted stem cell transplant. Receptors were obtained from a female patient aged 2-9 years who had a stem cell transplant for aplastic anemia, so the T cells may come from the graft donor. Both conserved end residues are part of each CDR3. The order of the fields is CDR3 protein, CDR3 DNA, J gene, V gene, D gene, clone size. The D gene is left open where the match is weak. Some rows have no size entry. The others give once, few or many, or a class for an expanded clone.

CDR3: CASRYRPRELFF; DNA: TGTGCCAGCAGGTACAGGCCCCGGGAGCTGTTTTTT; J: TRBJ2-2; V: TRBV12-3/TRBV12-4; D: NA; size: NA
CDR3: CASIGTGLNSPLHF; DNA: TGTGCCAGCATTGGGACAGGGTTAAATTCACCCCTCCACTTT; J: TRBJ1-6; V: TRBV28; D: TRBD1; size: NA
CDR3: CASSLASGGAVETQYF; DNA: TGTGCCAGCAGTCTCGCTAGCGGGGGGGCAGTGGAGACCCAGTACTTC; J: TRBJ2-5; V: TRBV6-1; D: TRBD2; size: few
CDR3: CSATDGRINYGYTF; DNA: TGCAGTGCGACAGACGGGCGAATTAACTATGGCTACACCTTC; J: TRBJ1-2; V: TRBV20-1; D: NA; size: many
CDR3: CASKTGIYSNQPQHF; DNA: TGTGCCAGCAAAACGGGAATTTATAGCAATCAGCCCCAGCATTTT; J: TRBJ1-5; V: TRBV28; D: NA; size: NA
CDR3: CASSPLRRDRGNTEAFF; DNA: TGTGCCAGCAGCCCCCTCCGCCGGGACAGGGGAAACACTGAAGCTTTCTTT; J: TRBJ1-1; V: TRBV12-3/TRBV12-4; D: TRBD1; size: NA
CDR3: CASSLAHGMTSGRAREQYF; DNA: TGCGCCAGCAGCTTGGCCCATGGAATGACTAGCGGGAGGGCCCGTGAGCAGTACTTC; J: TRBJ2-7; V: TRBV5-1; D: TRBD2; size: few
CDR3: CASSGVRETQYF; DNA: TGCGCCAGCAGCGGGGTGAGAGAGACCCAGTACTTC; J: TRBJ2-5; V: TRBV5-1; D: NA; size: NA
CDR3: CASSFWETSYNEQFF; DNA: TGTGCCAGCAGTTTCTGGGAGACCTCCTACAATGAGCAGTTCTTC; J: TRBJ2-1; V: TRBV28; D: NA; size: NA
CDR3: CAIKGFGEGETQYF; DNA: TGTGCCATCAAAGGGTTCGGGGAGGGCGAGACCCAGTACTTC; J: TRBJ2-5; V: TRBV10-3; D: TRBD2; size: NA
CDR3: CASSVLGTAQYF; DNA: TGTGCCAGCAGTGTCTTAGGGACGGCCCAGTACTTC; J: TRBJ2-5; V: TRBV28; D: NA; size: few
CDR3: CATSVRDSYQETQYF; DNA: TGTGCCACCAGTGTAAGGGACAGCTACCAAGAGACCCAGTACTTC; J: TRBJ2-5; V: TRBV24-1; D: TRBD1; size: NA
CDR3: CAISGQDRALPYEQYF; DNA: TGTGCCATCAGTGGCCAAGACAGGGCCCTTCCCTACGAGCAGTACTTC; J: TRBJ2-7; V: TRBV10-3; D: TRBD1; size: NA
CDR3: CSATSVAGPYNEQFF; DNA: TGCAGTGCTACCTCCGTAGCGGGGCCCTACAATGAGCAGTTCTTC; J: TRBJ2-1; V: TRBV20-1; D: TRBD2; size: NA
CDR3: CASSQGPLQTQYF; DNA: TGTGCCAGCAGCCAAGGCCCGTTACAGACCCAGTACTTC; J: TRBJ2-5; V: TRBV3-1; D: NA; size: NA
CDR3: CASSPPQGGWDTEAFF; DNA: TGTGCCAGCAGCCCACCACAGGGAGGGTGGGACACTGAAGCTTTCTTT; J: TRBJ1-1; V: TRBV7-8; D: NA; size: NA
CDR3: CASSPMSLAGADGELFF; DNA: TGTGCCAGCAGCCCCATGAGTCTAGCGGGAGCGGACGGGGAGCTGTTTTTT; J: TRBJ2-2; V: TRBV7-8; D: TRBD2; size: NA
CDR3: CSAERAGVMNEQFF; DNA: TGCAGTGCTGAAAGAGCGGGAGTGATGAATGAGCAGTTCTTC; J: TRBJ2-1; V: TRBV20-1; D: TRBD2; size: many
CDR3: CASTNQGGTGGAYGYTF; DNA: TGTGCCAGCACCAATCAAGGGGGAACAGGGGGCGCCTATGGCTACACCTTC; J: TRBJ1-2; V: TRBV6-1; D: TRBD1; size: few
CDR3: CASSSTGMQGYEQYF; DNA: TGTGCCAGCAGTTCCACAGGGATGCAGGGCTACGAGCAGTACTTC; J: TRBJ2-7; V: TRBV27; D: NA; size: few
CDR3: CASSLDARSYNEQFF; DNA: TGCGCCAGCAGCTTGGATGCTAGGTCCTACAATGAGCAGTTCTTC; J: TRBJ2-1; V: TRBV5-1; D: NA; size: few
CDR3: CASTPGTAAYEQYF; DNA: TGTGCCAGCACCCCGGGGACGGCTGCCTACGAGCAGTACTTC; J: TRBJ2-7; V: TRBV28; D: NA; size: few
CDR3: CSVPLSGMVNTGELFF; DNA: TGCAGCGTCCCCCTCAGCGGGATGGTGAACACCGGGGAGCTGTTTTTT; J: TRBJ2-2; V: TRBV29-1; D: TRBD2; size: many
CDR3: CAISSLAGGFSYNEQFF; DNA: TGTGCCATCAGCTCTCTTGCGGGAGGTTTCTCCTACAATGAGCAGTTCTTC; J: TRBJ2-1; V: TRBV10-3; D: TRBD2; size: NA
CDR3: CASSFQGLEKTQYF; DNA: TGTGCCAGCAGCTTTCAGGGGTTGGAAAAGACCCAGTACTTC; J: TRBJ2-5; V: TRBV7-9; D: NA; size: NA
CDR3: CASSPPNGGDADTQYF; DNA: TGTGCCAGCTCACCACCGAACGGGGGCGACGCAGATACGCAGTATTTT; J: TRBJ2-3; V: TRBV18; D: NA; size: many
CDR3: CSVRRDGHGYTF; DNA: TGCAGCGTTCGGAGGGACGGCCATGGCTACACCTTC; J: TRBJ1-2; V: TRBV29-1; D: NA; size: few
CDR3: CASRQLEEGYSGYTF; DNA: TGTGCCAGCAGACAGCTAGAGGAGGGGTATTCTGGCTACACCTTC; J: TRBJ1-2; V: TRBV28; D: NA; size: few
CDR3: CASSILRLAANTGELFF; DNA: TGTGCCAGTAGTATCTTAAGACTAGCGGCGAACACCGGGGAGCTGTTTTTT; J: TRBJ2-2; V: TRBV19; D: TRBD2; size: few
CDR3: CASSRTSGGVYNEQFF; DNA: TGTGCCAGCAGTCGGACTAGCGGAGGGGTCTACAATGAGCAGTTCTTC; J: TRBJ2-1; V: TRBV12-3/TRBV12-4; D: TRBD2; size: many
CDR3: CASSQDRFRETQYF; DNA: TGCGCCAGCAGCCAAGATAGATTTAGAGAGACCCAGTACTTC; J: TRBJ2-5; V: TRBV4-3; D: NA; size: few
CDR3: CASSMGLTLNQPQHF; DNA: TGTGCCAGCAGTATGGGACTGACACTCAATCAGCCCCAGCATTTT; J: TRBJ1-5; V: TRBV6-1; D: NA; size: NA
CDR3: CASSLGSRGLYEQYF; DNA: TGTGCCAGCAGTTTAGGGAGTCGGGGCCTATACGAGCAGTACTTC; J: TRBJ2-7; V: TRBV28; D: NA; size: many
CDR3: CASSSQAGRREAFF; DNA: TGTGCCAGCAGTTCCCAAGCGGGGAGGAGGGAAGCTTTCTTT; J: TRBJ1-1; V: TRBV27; D: NA; size: few
CDR3: CASSLMGVGAPYGYTF; DNA: TGTGCCAGCAGTTTAATGGGGGTGGGGGCGCCTTATGGCTACACCTTC; J: TRBJ1-2; V: TRBV28; D: NA; size: few